A selection of T cell receptor beta chains follows, all from one sample in a study of blood T cell repertoires in COVID-19. Only in-frame clones appear in the TCRdb table, and some are missing; sequencing was by immunoSEQ multiplex PCR. The sample includes 200,000 to 250,000 clones, approximately 90% of them seen just once. Sequencing input: peripheral blood. These receptors were obtained from a man in his thirties or forties with COVID-19, enrolled during active disease. CDR3s include the opening cysteine and the closing phenylalanine or tryptophan. D genes are given only for firm matches. Rows give clone size only sometimes, using once, few, many, or a class for an expanded clone.

d_gene	j_gene	abundance	v_gene	CDR3aa	CDR3nt
TRBD1	TRBJ1-2	NA	TRBV28	CASSTRRGQGASYGYTF	TGTGCCAGCAGTACCCGCCGAGGACAGGGCGCGAGCTATGGCTACACCTTC
TRBD1	TRBJ2-2	once	TRBV10-3	CAISGWDRGNTGELFF	TGTGCCATCAGTGGCTGGGACAGGGGGAACACCGGGGAGCTGTTTTTT
TRBD1	TRBJ2-7	NA	TRBV24-1	CATSAPGTGSYEQYF	TGTGCCACCAGTGCTCCCGGGACAGGTTCCTACGAGCAGTACTTC
NA	TRBJ2-7	NA	TRBV18	CASSPPDRRGEQYF	TGTGCCAGCTCACCACCGGACAGGCGGGGCGAGCAGTACTTC
NA	TRBJ2-2	once	TRBV24-1	CATSDLSPRVAGELFF	TGTGCCACCAGTGATTTGAGTCCCAGGGTGGCCGGGGAGCTGTTTTTT
TRBD2	TRBJ2-1	NA	TRBV5-1	CASRLAGTSYNEQFF	TGCGCCAGCAGACTAGCGGGAACCTCCTACAATGAGCAGTTCTTC
NA	TRBJ1-2	NA	TRBV25-1	CASSESGDYGYTF	TGTGCCAGCAGTGAATCCGGGGACTATGGCTACACCTTC
NA	TRBJ2-7	NA	TRBV12-3/TRBV12-4	CASSSNRDEQYF	TGTGCCAGCAGCTCAAACAGGGACGAGCAGTACTTC
TRBD1	TRBJ1-2	NA	TRBV12-3/TRBV12-4	CASRPTGVYGYTF	TGTGCCAGCAGACCTACAGGGGTCTATGGCTACACCTTC
NA	TRBJ2-1	NA	TRBV12-3/TRBV12-4	CASSSPGGGMQFF	TGTGCCAGCAGTTCCCCGGGAGGGGGCATGCAGTTCTTC
TRBD2	TRBJ2-3	NA	TRBV28	CASSQTSGWETSTQYF	TGTGCCAGCAGTCAGACTAGCGGGTGGGAAACGAGTACGCAGTATTTT
TRBD2	TRBJ2-2	NA	TRBV7-2	CASSLGTTRWTGELFF	TGTGCCAGCAGCTTGGGGACTACTAGGTGGACCGGGGAGCTGTTTTTT
TRBD2	TRBJ2-1	NA	TRBV4-1	CASSRYSGGAYNEQFF	TGCGCCAGCAGCCGCTATAGCGGGGGGGCCTACAATGAGCAGTTCTTC
NA	TRBJ2-2	once	TRBV21-1	CASSKIGAGDTGELFF	TGTGCCAGCAGCAAAATTGGTGCAGGGGACACCGGGGAGCTGTTTTTT
TRBD2	TRBJ2-7	few	TRBV27	CASSLAGGPWGEQYF	TGTGCCAGCAGTTTAGCGGGAGGGCCGTGGGGGGAGCAGTACTTC
NA	TRBJ2-1	once	TRBV20-1	CSASRSARRDNEQFF	TGCAGTGCTAGTAGGTCGGCAAGGAGGGACAATGAGCAGTTCTTC
NA	TRBJ2-1	NA	TRBV12-5	CASGLVYEQFF	TGTGCTAGTGGTTTGGTCTATGAGCAGTTCTTC
NA	TRBJ1-1	NA	TRBV19	CASSIPRSMNTEAFF	TGTGCCAGTAGTATCCCCCGGAGTATGAACACTGAAGCTTTCTTT
TRBD2	TRBJ2-2	few	TRBV4-2	CASSQDRGAGAGGGELFF	TGTGCCAGCAGCCAAGATAGAGGGGCCGGCGCGGGGGGCGGGGAGCTGTTTTTT
NA	TRBJ1-1	NA	TRBV28	CASSLGGALGTEAFF	TGTGCCAGCAGTTTGGGAGGGGCCCTGGGGACTGAAGCTTTCTTT
NA	TRBJ2-3	NA	TRBV5-1	CASHIADARDTQYF	TGCGCCAGCCACATAGCGGACGCACGGGATACGCAGTATTTT
NA	TRBJ1-1	NA	TRBV11-2	CASSLAPVMNTEAFF	TGTGCCAGCAGCTTAGCGCCAGTAATGAACACTGAAGCTTTCTTT